This T cell receptor (beta chain) was captured by sequencing in a study of blood T cell repertoires in COVID-19. On the study more broadly: The samples span acute and convalescent COVID-19 from the United States, Italy and Spain. The cDNA or gDNA used as material had been derived from T cells, B-cell-depleted T cells, or PBMCs.

V gave up 2 bases and J gave up 2 bases, with 9 bases separating them. The CDR3 covers 14 residues. Germline V gives CDR1 LNHNV, CDR2 YYDKDF (reference sequence). Assay used: immunoSEQ multiplex PCR; TCRdb lists only in-frame clones, some missing. The table includes about 280,000 clones, 70% to 90% detected once. This sequence originates from a woman in her seventies with acute or convalescent COVID-19. The chain employs TRBV15 and TRBJ1-1; no clear D gene. Specimen: peripheral blood. The CDR3, as DNA: TGTGCCACCAGCAGACATACAGCCAACACTGAAGCTTTCTTT. Amino acid sequence: CATSRHTANTEAFF.